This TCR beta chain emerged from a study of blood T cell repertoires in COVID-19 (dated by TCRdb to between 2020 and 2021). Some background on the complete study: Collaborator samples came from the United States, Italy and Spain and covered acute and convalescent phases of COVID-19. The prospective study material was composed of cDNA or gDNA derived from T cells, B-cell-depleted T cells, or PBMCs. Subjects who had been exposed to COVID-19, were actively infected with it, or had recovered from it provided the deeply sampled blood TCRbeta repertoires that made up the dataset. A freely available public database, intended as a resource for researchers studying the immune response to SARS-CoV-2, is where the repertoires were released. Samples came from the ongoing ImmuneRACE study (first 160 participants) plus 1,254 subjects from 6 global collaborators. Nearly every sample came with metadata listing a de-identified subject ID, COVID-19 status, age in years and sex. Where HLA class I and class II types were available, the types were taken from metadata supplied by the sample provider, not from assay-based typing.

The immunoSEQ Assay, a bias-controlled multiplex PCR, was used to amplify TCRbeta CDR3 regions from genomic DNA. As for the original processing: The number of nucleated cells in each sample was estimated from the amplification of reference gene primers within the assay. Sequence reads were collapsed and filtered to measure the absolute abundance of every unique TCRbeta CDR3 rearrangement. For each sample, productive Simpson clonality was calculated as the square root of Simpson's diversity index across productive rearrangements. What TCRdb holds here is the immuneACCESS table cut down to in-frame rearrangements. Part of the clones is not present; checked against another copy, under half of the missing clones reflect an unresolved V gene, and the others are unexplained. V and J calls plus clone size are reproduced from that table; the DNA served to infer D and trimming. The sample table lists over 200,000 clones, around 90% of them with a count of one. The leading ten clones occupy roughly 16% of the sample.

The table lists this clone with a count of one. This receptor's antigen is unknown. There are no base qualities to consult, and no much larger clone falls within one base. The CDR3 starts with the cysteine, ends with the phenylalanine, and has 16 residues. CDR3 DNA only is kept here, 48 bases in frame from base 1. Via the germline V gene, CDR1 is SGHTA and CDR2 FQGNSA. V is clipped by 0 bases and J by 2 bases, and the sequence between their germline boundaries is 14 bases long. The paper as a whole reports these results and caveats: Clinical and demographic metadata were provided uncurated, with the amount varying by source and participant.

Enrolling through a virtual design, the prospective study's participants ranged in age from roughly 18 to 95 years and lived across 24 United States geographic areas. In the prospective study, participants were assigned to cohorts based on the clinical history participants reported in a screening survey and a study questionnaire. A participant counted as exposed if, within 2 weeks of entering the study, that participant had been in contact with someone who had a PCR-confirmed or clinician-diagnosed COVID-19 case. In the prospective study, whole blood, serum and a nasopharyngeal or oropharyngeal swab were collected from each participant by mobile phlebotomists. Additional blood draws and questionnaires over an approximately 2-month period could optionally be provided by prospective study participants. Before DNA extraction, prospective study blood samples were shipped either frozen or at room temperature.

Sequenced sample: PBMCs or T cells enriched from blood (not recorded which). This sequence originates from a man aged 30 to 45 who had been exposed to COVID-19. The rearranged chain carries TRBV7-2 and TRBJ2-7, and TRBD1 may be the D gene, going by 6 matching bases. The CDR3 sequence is CASSLAIGSGAYEQYF. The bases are TGTGCCAGCAGCTTAGCGATAGGTTCAGGGGCCTACGAGCAGTACTTC. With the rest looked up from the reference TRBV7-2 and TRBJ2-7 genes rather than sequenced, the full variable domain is GAGVSQSPSNKVTEKGKDVELRCDPISGHTALYWYRQSLGQGLEFLIYFQGNSAPDKSGLPSDRFSAERTGGSVSTLTIQRTQQEDSAVYLCASSLAIGSGAYEQYFGPGTRLTVT.